This T cell receptor beta chain was profiled in a study of T cells in Graves' hyperthyroidism and ophthalmopathy. Uncontrolled infections, other autoimmune diseases, pregnancy or lactation led to exclusion of patients. Study-wide points: Most expanded thyroid clonotypes above 0.001 recurred in blood. Ophthalmopathy could be told apart from stable hyperthyroidism with a 13 V-J model. With a median lead of about 6.9 months before onset, the model predicted ophthalmopathy.

The CDR3 totals 13 residues. The germline V gene encodes CDR1 SGHDN and CDR2 FVKESK. Unmatched junction bases numbered 7, after V lost 4 bases and J lost 13 bases. RNA transcripts were the template for amplifying TCR beta CDR3 regions. With the HTBI primer set, the TCR CDR3 went through a first round of RT-PCR. TCRdb used MiXCR to reprocess the multiplex PCR reads, holding one entry per CDR3 protein. In the table there are fewer than 900,000 distinct CDR3 sequences, about 19% of which are singletons. In regard to this clonotype: The antigen remains unidentified.

The chain has TRBV14 and TRBJ2-6; TRBD1 agrees at 7 bases. What was sequenced was blood. The clonotype comes from a woman in her forties or fifties with Graves' hyperthyroidism that later progressed to Graves' ophthalmopathy. The CDR3 DNA reads as TGTGCCAGCAGCCCAACAGGGGTCGGGGTCCTGACTTTC. Encoded protein: CASSPTGVGVLTF. The full variable domain, in which reference TRBV14 and TRBJ2-6 provide the parts outside the CDR3, is EAGVTQFPSHSVIEKGQTVTLRCDPISGHDNLYWYRRVMGKEIKFLLHFVKESKQDESGMPNNRFLAERTGGTYSTLKVQPAELEDSGVYFCASSPTGVGVLTFGAGSRLTVL.